Listed here are 29 T cell receptor beta chains from one sample, sequenced in a study of blood T cell repertoires in COVID-19. Assay: immunoSEQ multiplex PCR; the TCRdb copy retains only in-frame clones and omits some. The table includes about 300,000 clones, 86% detected once. The specimen was PBMCs or T cells enriched from blood (not recorded which). These receptors were collected from a man aged 30 to 39 who had recovered from COVID-19.

The CDR3 is CASSMLGAFSPLHF. As DNA, the CDR3 is TGTGCCAGTAGTATGCTGGGGGCCTTCTCACCCCTCCACTTT. The chain has TRBV19 and TRBJ1-6; tentatively, D is TRBD1 (6 bases). Germline-derived CDR1 and CDR2 are LNHDA and SQIVND (reference sequence). V was trimmed by 3 bases and J by 10 bases, leaving 13 bases between them. The CDR3 length is 14 residues.

This rearrangement joins TRBV7-9 to TRBJ2-3; 12 bases line up with TRBD2. CDR1 is SEHNR, CDR2 FQNEAQ, per germline (reference sequence). J lost 4 bases, V lost 0 bases, and 5 bases had no gene match. The CDR3 covers 17 residues. The CDR3 DNA is TGTGCCAGCAGCTTAGCGGCTAGCGGGGGGGCTGCAGATACGCAGTATTTT. This encodes CASSLAASGGAADTQYF. The whole variable domain, remainder taken from reference TRBV7-9 and TRBJ2-3, is DTGVSQNPRHKITKRGQNVTFRCDPISEHNRLYWYRQTLGQGPEFLTYFQNEAQLEKSRLLSDRFSAERPKGSFSTLEIQRTEQGDSAMYLCASSLAASGGAADTQYFGPGTRLTVL.

CDR3 sequence (DNA): TGTGCCAGCAGCTCTCCCCGGGACAGGGACGACACTACTGAAGCTTTCTTT. Encoded protein: CASSSPRDRDDTTEAFF. J is TRBJ1-1 and V is TRBV9, with 9 bases lining up with TRBD1. The CDR3 runs to 17 residues. The V segment lost 4 bases and the J segment 5 bases; nucleotides outside the gene matches: 15. CDR1 is SGDLS, CDR2 YYNGEE, per germline.

This clone was counted once. The rearrangement joins TRBV5-6 to TRBJ1-2, with 10 bases aligning to TRBD1. V was pared by 4 bases and J by 3 bases, with 6 bases of the junction left unmatched. Germline lookup yields CDR1 SGHDT and CDR2 YYEEEE. There are 15 residues in the CDR3. In DNA, the CDR3 is TGTGCCAGCAGCCAATTCGGGACAGGGGACTATGGCTACACCTTC. This codes for CASSQFGTGDYGYTF.

The genes are TRBV7-2 and TRBJ2-5; no firm D call. This CDR3 has 13 amino acids. V was pared by 5 bases and J by 4 bases, with 11 bases between. Germline loops: CDR1 SGHTA, CDR2 FQGNSA. The CDR3 nucleotides read TGTGCCAGCAGCGTTAGTTTTGGAGAGACCCAGTACTTC. It encodes CASSVSFGETQYF. Drawing the rest from reference TRBV7-2 and TRBJ2-5, the complete variable domain is GAGVSQSPSNKVTEKGKDVELRCDPISGHTALYWYRQSLGQGLEFLIYFQGNSAPDKSGLPSDRFSAERTGGSVSTLTIQRTQQEDSAVYLCASSVSFGETQYFGPGTRLLVL.

The chain recombines TRBV3-1 (or the pseudogene TRBV3-2) with TRBJ1-5; possible D gene TRBD1, 6 bases. The CDR3 has 16 amino acids. V lost 2 bases, J lost 5 bases, and 16 bases lay in between. Looked up from germline, CDR1 is LGHDT and CDR2 is YNNKEL (reference sequence). DNA of the CDR3: TGTGCCAGCAGCCAAAGTACAGGGATAGGGCATCAGCCCCAGCATTTT. Protein sequence: CASSQSTGIGHQPQHF.

The chain employs TRBV3-1 (or the pseudogene TRBV3-2) and TRBJ2-7, with TRBD1 matching 7 bases. The CDR3 length is 14 residues. CDR1 and CDR2 from the germline V gene are LGHDT and YNNKEL (reference sequence). V shed 1 base, J shed 0 bases, and the junction held 0 bases outside the gene matches. CDR3 DNA: TGTGCCAGCAGCCAAGCAGGGGGCTCCTACGAGCAGTACTTC. Residues: CASSQAGGSYEQYF.

The chain employs TRBV11-3 and TRBJ1-4; a possible D gene is TRBD1 (5 bases). Germline lookup yields CDR1 SGHNT and CDR2 YENEEA. Trimming shortened V by 7 bases and J by 7 bases, and 10 bases separated the two germline ends. The CDR3 runs to 12 residues. The CDR3 DNA follows: TGTGCCAGCAAAGGGGTCCTTGAAAAACTGTTTTTT. Translation: CASKGVLEKLFF.

The chain has TRBV25-1 and TRBJ1-1; 7 bases line up with TRBD1. J lost 2 bases, V lost 1 base, and 4 bases had no gene match. The CDR3 is 15 residues long. The germline gives CDR1 MGHDK, CDR2 SYGVNS. The CDR3: CASSELDRENTEAFF. CDR3 coding DNA: TGTGCCAGCAGTGAATTAGACAGGGAAAACACTGAAGCTTTCTTT. The whole variable domain, filled in from reference TRBV25-1 and TRBJ1-1, reads EADIYQTPRYLVIGTGKKITLECSQTMGHDKMYWYQQDPGMELHLIHYSYGVNSTEKGDLSSESTVSRIRTEHFPLTLESARPSHTSQYLCASSELDRENTEAFFGQGTRLTVV.

The gene calls are TRBV6-5 and TRBJ1-4; no firm D call. V was clipped by 2 bases and J by 4 bases, with 5 bases between them. The CDR3 loop spans 13 amino acids. CDR1 is MNHEY, CDR2 SVGAGI, per germline. CDR3 nucleotide sequence: TGTGCCAGCAGTTACGTCGGTAATGAAAAACTGTTTTTT. This gives the protein CASSYVGNEKLFF.

The V gene is TRBV11-2, the J gene TRBJ2-5, with TRBD2 matching 7 bases. There are 18 residues in the CDR3. V was clipped by 2 bases and J by 4 bases; unmatched bases: 16. Germline loops: CDR1 SGHAT, CDR2 FQNNGV. The CDR3 loop reads CASSLWVGAGATGETQYF. DNA for the CDR3: TGTGCCAGCAGCTTATGGGTAGGGGCGGGAGCCACAGGAGAGACCCAGTACTTC.

The chain links TRBV5-1 to TRBJ1-2, with D possibly being TRBD1 (5 bases). V was cut by 0 bases and J by 6 bases, with 9 bases left in between. Germline CDR1 and CDR2: SGHRS and YFSETQ. This CDR3 comprises 13 residues. CDR3 sequence: CASSLVGDHGYTF. Here the CDR3 DNA reads TGCGCCAGCAGCTTGGTAGGGGATCATGGCTACACCTTC.

V gene TRBV18 combines with J gene TRBJ1-2; 10 bases fit TRBD1. The CDR3 is made up of 13 amino acids. Germline trimming cut 6 bases from V and 4 bases from J; bases unmatched to any gene: 2. Germline loops: CDR1 KGHSH, CDR2 LQKENI. CDR3 DNA: TGTGCCAGCTCGGGACAGGGGACCTATGGCTACACCTTC. Encoded protein: CASSGQGTYGYTF.

V gene TRBV11-2 combines with J gene TRBJ2-3, with D possibly being TRBD2 (7 bases). Germline lookup yields CDR1 SGHAT and CDR2 FQNNGV. Trimming pared 5 bases from V and 2 bases from J, leaving 14 bases between. CDR3 length: 15 amino acids. CDR3 in DNA: TGTGCCAGCAGCCGGGGGCTAGCGGACACAGATACGCAGTATTTT. It specifies CASSRGLADTDTQYF.

This chain uses TRBV13 with TRBJ2-7, with TRBD2 identical over 8 bases. V dropped 6 bases and J dropped 6; count of bases not matched to a gene: 7. The germline gives CDR1 PRHDT, CDR2 FYEKMQ (reference sequence). This CDR3 comprises 13 residues. The CDR3 bases are TGTGCCAGCAGTTCTAGCGGGCGCCCCGAGCAGTACTTC. Translation: CASSSSGRPEQYF.

CDR3 region: CASSEGTGVTDTQYF. DNA of the CDR3: TGTGCCAGCAGTGAAGGGACAGGGGTCACAGATACGCAGTATTTT. V usage is TRBV6-4 and J usage is TRBJ2-3; 10 bases are a match to TRBD1. The CDR3 consists of 15 residues. Germline trimming cut 3 bases from V and 2 bases from J; bases unmatched to any gene: 2. In germline, CDR1 is MRHNA, CDR2 SNTAGT.

The chain links TRBV5-4 to TRBJ2-7, with TRBD1 identical over 8 bases. V dropped 4 bases and J dropped 3; count of bases not matched to a gene: 12. The CDR3 has 16 amino acids. Germline CDR1 and CDR2: SGHNT and YYREEE (reference sequence). Here the CDR3 reads CASSPTGATYFYEQYF. In nucleotides, the CDR3 is TGTGCCAGCAGCCCGACAGGGGCGACCTATTTCTACGAGCAGTACTTC.

This clone was recorded only once. The chain joins TRBV27 to TRBJ1-5; 9 bases are a match to TRBD1. Germline V gene data show CDR1 as MNHEY and CDR2 as SMNVEV (reference sequence). The ends lost 2 bases at V and 3 bases at J; junction bases unmatched: 8. This CDR3 contains 17 residues. The CDR3 sequence is CASSLVSTGGHNQPQHF. The CDR3 DNA reads TGTGCCAGCAGTTTAGTTTCGACAGGGGGACACAATCAGCCCCAGCATTTT.

The DNA for the CDR3 is TGTGCCAGCAGCGTAGTAGCGGGGGGCAACAATGAGCAGTTCTTC. Translated: CASSVVAGGNNEQFF. V is TRBV9 and J is TRBJ2-1; TRBD2 agrees at 10 bases. Trimming took 0 bases from V and 5 from J; bases not matched to a gene: 2. CDR3 size: 15 residues. CDR1 SGDLS and CDR2 YYNGEE come from the germline V gene.

This clone was found once. J is TRBJ2-5 and V is TRBV5-1; 8 bases match TRBD2. The CDR3 is made up of 16 amino acids. J gave up 4 bases and V 2 bases, and 10 bases lay outside the gene matches. Looked up from germline, CDR1 is SGHRS and CDR2 is YFSETQ. The CDR3 protein is CASSFNLAGLGETQYF. The CDR3 DNA reads as TGCGCCAGCAGCTTCAACCTAGCGGGCCTGGGAGAGACCCAGTACTTC.

Only one count was recorded for this clone. The chain employs TRBV28 and TRBJ2-1; D may be TRBD2 (5 bases). Germline CDR1 is MDHEN and CDR2 is SYDVKM. The CDR3 is made up of 13 amino acids. V was trimmed by 6 bases and J by 4 bases, leaving 10 bases between them. The CDR3 coding sequence is TGTGCCAGCAGAGACGGGATGTACAATGAGCAGTTCTTC. It is translated as CASRDGMYNEQFF.

This chain links TRBV24-1 with TRBJ1-1, with D possibly being TRBD1 (5 bases). V was cut by 7 bases and J by 1 base, with 12 bases left in between. There are 14 residues in the CDR3. Germline CDR1 KGHDR, CDR2 SFDVKD. The CDR3 nucleotides are TGTGCCACCAGGACCGGCGGGGGGAACACTGAAGCTTTCTTT. Its protein product is CATRTGGGNTEAFF.

The V call is TRBV11-3, the J call TRBJ2-7; possibly TRBD2 for D (5 bases). From germline, CDR1 is SGHNT and CDR2 YENEEA. Trimming took 5 bases from V and 6 from J, leaving 11 bases between them. The CDR3 length is 12 residues. The CDR3 loop reads CASSLPRGEQYF. CDR3 sequence (DNA): TGTGCCAGCAGCCTCCCCCGGGGCGAGCAGTACTTC.

V usage is TRBV5-1 and J usage is TRBJ2-3; the D gene is possibly TRBD2 (6 bases). The ends were cut back, 0 bases at V and 1 base at J, with 9 bases in the middle. Germline V gene sequence: CDR1 SGHRS, CDR2 YFSETQ. This CDR3 spans 15 amino acids. Written as DNA, the CDR3 is TGCGCCAGCAGCTTGGGACTAGTGGGCACAGATACGCAGTATTTT. Its translation: CASSLGLVGTDTQYF.

The chain is built from TRBV19 and TRBJ1-6, with 7 bases lining up with TRBD1. Germline V gene data show CDR1 as LNHDA and CDR2 as SQIVND (reference sequence). V gave up 4 bases and J gave up 15 bases; unmatched junction bases: 15. The CDR3 runs to 15 residues. Written as DNA, the CDR3 is TGTGCCAGTAGTAAAGTTGTAGGGGGCCCCGAGAACCTCCACTTT. Translated: CASSKVVGGPENLHF.

The CDR3: CASSYGGGYSNQPQHF. The DNA of the CDR3 is TGTGCCAGCAGTTACGGAGGGGGCTATAGCAATCAGCCCCAGCATTTT. This chain connects TRBV6-2 or TRBV6-3 to TRBJ1-5; 7 bases agree with TRBD1. J lost 0 bases, V lost 2 bases, and 4 bases had no gene match. The CDR3 runs to 16 residues. The germline gives CDR1 MNHEY, CDR2 SVGEGT.

The chain uses TRBV19 and TRBJ2-1; TRBD2 might be the D (6 bases). V lost 3 bases to trimming and J lost 4 bases, with 13 bases between them. The length of the CDR3 is 15 residues. Germline loops: CDR1 LNHDA, CDR2 SQIVND (reference sequence). CDR3: CASSMPGERYNEQFF. CDR3 DNA sequence: TGTGCCAGTAGTATGCCGGGGGAGAGGTACAATGAGCAGTTCTTC.

The chain uses TRBV27 and TRBJ2-3, with 16 bases identical to TRBD2. Trimming removed 5 bases from V and 3 bases from J; junction bases left unmatched: 8. The CDR3 consists of 18 residues. Germline values: CDR1 MNHEY, CDR2 SMNVEV (reference sequence). CDR3: CASSPGTSGRAMTDTQYF. The CDR3 DNA reads as TGTGCCAGCAGTCCAGGGACTAGCGGGAGGGCCATGACAGATACGCAGTATTTT.

The chain uses TRBV6-5 and TRBJ1-2; D is unclear. From germline, CDR1 is MNHEY and CDR2 SVGAGI. The CDR3 length is 14 residues. Trimming shortened V by 6 bases and J by 4 bases, and 15 bases separated the two germline ends. The CDR3 is CASRPDMPFYGYTF. The DNA for the CDR3 is TGTGCCAGCAGGCCAGACATGCCGTTCTATGGCTACACCTTC.